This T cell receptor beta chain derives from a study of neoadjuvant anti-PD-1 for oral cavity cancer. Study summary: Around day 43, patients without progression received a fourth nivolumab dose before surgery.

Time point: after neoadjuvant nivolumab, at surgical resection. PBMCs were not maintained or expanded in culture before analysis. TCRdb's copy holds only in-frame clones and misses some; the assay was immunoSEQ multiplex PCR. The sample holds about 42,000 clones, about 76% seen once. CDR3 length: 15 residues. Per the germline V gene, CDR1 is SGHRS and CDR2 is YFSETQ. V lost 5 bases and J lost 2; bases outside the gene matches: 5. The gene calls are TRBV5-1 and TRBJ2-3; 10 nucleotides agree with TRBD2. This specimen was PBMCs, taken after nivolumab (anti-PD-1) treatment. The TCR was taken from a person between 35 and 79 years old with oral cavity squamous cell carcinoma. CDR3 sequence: CASRELAGSTDTQYF. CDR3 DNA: TGCGCCAGCAGAGAACTAGCGGGGTCCACAGATACGCAGTATTTT.